This T cell receptor beta chain was retrieved from a study of shared clonotypes between healthy human individuals. Overall study: Serving as donors were a couple of women and a few men, whose ages spanned 18 to 49. Study observations and caveats: Shared clonotypes across all four donors exceeded non-shared ones in generation probability.

In the source study's methods: Filtering differed since immunoSEQ provided only junctions, with no quality scores. Measured with immunoSEQ multiplex PCR; TCRdb has only the in-frame clones, and not every one. D and trimming come from the DNA, and the V and J calls and clone size come from that table. The sample includes over 2 million clones, roughly 92% seen only once; the top ten take 0.3% to 0.45%. The CDR3 is 12 amino acids. As for this clone: Its specificity is not known.

The V gene is TRBV21-1, the J gene TRBJ2-1; TRBD1, the D gene given by the table, was not confirmed from the DNA. TRBV21-1 is annotated as a pseudogene. Source material: naive CD4+ T cells from PBMCs. Subset given: CD45RA+ positively selected. This TCR was sampled from a man aged 18 to 29 in good health. Some clones in this sample may be carry-over from other donors' samples. The CDR3 sequence: CASSMVSNEQFF. The CDR3 nucleotides read TGTGCCAGCAGCATGGTCAGCAATGAGCAGTTCTTC.